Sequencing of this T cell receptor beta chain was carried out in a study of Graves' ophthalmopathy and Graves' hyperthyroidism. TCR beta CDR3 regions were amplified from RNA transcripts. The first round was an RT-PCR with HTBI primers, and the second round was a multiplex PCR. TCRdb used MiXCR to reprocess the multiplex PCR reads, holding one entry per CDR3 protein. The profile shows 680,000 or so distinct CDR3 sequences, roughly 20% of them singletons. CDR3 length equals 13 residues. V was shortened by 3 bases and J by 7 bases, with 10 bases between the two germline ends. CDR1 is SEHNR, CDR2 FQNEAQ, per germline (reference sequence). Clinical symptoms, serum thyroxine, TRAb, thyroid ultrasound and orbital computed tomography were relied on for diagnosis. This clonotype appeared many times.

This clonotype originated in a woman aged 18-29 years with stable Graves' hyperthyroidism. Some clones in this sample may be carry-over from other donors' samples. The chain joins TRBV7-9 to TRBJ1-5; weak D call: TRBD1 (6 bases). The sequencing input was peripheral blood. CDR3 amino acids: CASSFEGEQPQHF. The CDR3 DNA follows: TGTGCCAGCAGCTTCGAGGGGGAGCAGCCCCAGCATTTT.